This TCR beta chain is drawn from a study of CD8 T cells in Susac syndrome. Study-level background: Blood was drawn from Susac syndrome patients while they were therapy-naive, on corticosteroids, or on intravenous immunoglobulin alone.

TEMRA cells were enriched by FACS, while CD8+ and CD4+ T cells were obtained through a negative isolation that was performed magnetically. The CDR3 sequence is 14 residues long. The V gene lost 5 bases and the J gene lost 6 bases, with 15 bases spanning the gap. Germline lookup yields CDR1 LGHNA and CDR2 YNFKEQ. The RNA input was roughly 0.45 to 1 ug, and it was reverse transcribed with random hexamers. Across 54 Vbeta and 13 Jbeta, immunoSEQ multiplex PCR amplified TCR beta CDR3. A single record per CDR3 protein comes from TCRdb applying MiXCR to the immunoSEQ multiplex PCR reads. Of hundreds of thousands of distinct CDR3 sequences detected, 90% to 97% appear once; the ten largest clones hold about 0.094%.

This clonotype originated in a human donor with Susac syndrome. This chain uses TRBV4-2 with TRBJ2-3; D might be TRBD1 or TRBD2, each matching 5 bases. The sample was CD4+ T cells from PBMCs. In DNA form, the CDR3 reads TGTGCCAGCAGCGAGACGGGACGGGCGGATACGCAGTATTTT. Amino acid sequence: CASSETGRADTQYF.